This T cell receptor (beta chain) appears in the sequencing data of a study of immune heterogeneity within non-small cell lung tumors. Overall study context: With respect to histology, the tumors encompassed several squamous cell carcinomas, 10 non-squamous carcinomas and 1 not otherwise specified. General study findings and limits: Between individual patients, the high-frequency T-cell receptor beta clonotypes largely differed. Recurring identical dominant CDR3 beta clonotypes were observed across tumor sites within a patient, together with site-unique high-frequency clones.

By share, this clonotype counts as large (0.1 to 1%). Its cognate antigen is unknown. With 0 bases removed from V and 2 bases from J, the gap between germline ends came to 8 bases. The CDR3 length is 14 residues. Germline CDR1 is MNHEY and CDR2 is SMNVEV (reference sequence). Multiplex PCR with 32 V and 13 J primers amplified TCR beta CDR3. In TCRdb, the multiplex PCR reads were re-called with MiXCR into one record per CDR3 protein. The table shows 10,000 to 15,000 distinct CDR3 sequences, with approximately 22% occurring only once. Bulk tumor genomic DNA (approximately 600 ng per sample) served as template. Several widely spaced biopsies per primary tumor were taken during surgery. Curative surgery was performed on patients who had untreated, newly diagnosed non-small cell lung cancer. Everyone who gave samples had just been diagnosed with non-small cell lung cancer and was having surgery with curative intent.

Sequenced: lung tumor tissue. V usage is TRBV27 and J usage is TRBJ2-7, with D tentatively TRBD1 or TRBD2 (6 bases each). The clonotype was recovered from a man aged 50 or older with non-small cell lung cancer. CDR3 coding DNA: TGTGCCAGCAGTTTATCAGGGGGGCCCTACGAGCAGTACTTC. Residues: CASSLSGGPYEQYF.